These 5 T cell receptor beta chains were all obtained from the same sample, sequenced in a study of identical twins. TCRdb ran MiXCR on the 5' RACE reads and lists one entry per CDR3 protein. The sample records approximately 890,000 distinct CDR3 sequences, around an eighth being singletons. These data also formed part of another study, on yellow fever vaccine responses in identical twins.

The specimen sequenced was PBMCs. Receptors were obtained from a woman under 30 in good health.

This clonotype has more than one count but fewer than ten. The chain employs TRBV9 and TRBJ2-3; TRBD2 might be the D (6 bases). Trimming cost V 0 bases and J 2 bases, with 13 bases left between them. Germline CDR1 is SGDLS and CDR2 is YYNGEE. This CDR3 spans 16 amino acids. This chain's CDR3 is CASSVGTAGSTDTQYF. DNA of the CDR3: TGTGCCAGCAGCGTAGGAACGGCGGGGTCCACAGATACGCAGTATTTT.

The chain uses TRBV24-1 and TRBJ2-1; D possibly corresponds to TRBD2 (6 bases). V was cut by 7 bases and J by 8 bases, with 20 bases left in between. Germline V gene data show CDR1 as KGHDR and CDR2 as SFDVKD. This CDR3 is built from 15 residues. The CDR3 nucleotides read TGTGCCACCAGGCCTAGTCGAGCGGGCTTGGATGAGCAGTTCTTC. It codes for CATRPSRAGLDEQFF.

In this sample, this clonotype turned up many times. The chain is built from TRBV12-3 or TRBV12-4 and TRBJ2-1, with 9 bases that match TRBD2. This CDR3 has 15 residues. After removal of 4 bases from V and 5 bases from J, the junction contained 6 bases not matched to a gene. DNA for the CDR3: TGTGCCAGCAGTTCCGGGACTAGCAGGCACAATGAGCAGTTCTTC. Its translation is CASSSGTSRHNEQFF.

The chain carries TRBV11-1 and TRBJ1-6; TRBD1 agrees at 7 bases. Germline V lookup: CDR1 SGHAT, CDR2 FQDESV (reference sequence). J was trimmed by 5 bases and V by 9 bases; bases with no gene match: 7. This CDR3 spans 14 amino acids. The DNA for the CDR3 is TGTGCCAGTGCCACGGGACAGAATAATTCACCCCTCCACTTT. Translating gives CASATGQNNSPLHF.

V gene TRBV7-9 combines with J gene TRBJ1-6, with D possibly being TRBD1 (6 bases). V shed 1 base and J shed 5 bases, with 12 bases lying between them. The CDR3 is 16 residues long. Germline V gene data show CDR1 as SEHNR and CDR2 as FQNEAQ (reference sequence). In nucleotides, the CDR3 is TGTGCCAGCAGCTTAGGGGCAGGGGTAAATAATTCACCCCTCCACTTT. This codes for CASSLGAGVNNSPLHF.